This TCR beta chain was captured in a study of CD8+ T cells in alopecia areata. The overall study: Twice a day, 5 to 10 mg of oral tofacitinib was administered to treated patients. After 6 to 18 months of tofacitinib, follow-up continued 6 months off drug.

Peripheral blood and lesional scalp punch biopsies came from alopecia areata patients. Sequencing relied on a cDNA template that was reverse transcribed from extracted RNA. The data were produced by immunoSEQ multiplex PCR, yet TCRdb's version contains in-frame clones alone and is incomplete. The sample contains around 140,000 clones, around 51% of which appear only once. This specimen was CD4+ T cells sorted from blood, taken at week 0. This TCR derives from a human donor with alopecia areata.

CDR3 coding DNA: TGTGCCAGCAGTTTAGCCGGTAGCGGGACAAGGGACGAGCAGTACTTC. This translates into CASSLAGSGTRDEQYF. The gene calls are TRBV28 and TRBJ2-7, with TRBD2 matching over 8 bases. Germline values: CDR1 MDHEN, CDR2 SYDVKM. CDR3 size: 16 residues. V lost 2 bases, J lost 5 bases, and 11 bases stayed unmatched. The complete variable domain, with remaining parts taken from reference TRBV28 and TRBJ2-7, reads DVKVTQSSRYLVKRTGEKVFLECVQDMDHENMFWYRQDPGLGLRLIYFSYDVKMKEKGDIPEGYSVSREKKERFSLILESASTNQTSMYLCASSLAGSGTRDEQYFGPGTRLTVT.